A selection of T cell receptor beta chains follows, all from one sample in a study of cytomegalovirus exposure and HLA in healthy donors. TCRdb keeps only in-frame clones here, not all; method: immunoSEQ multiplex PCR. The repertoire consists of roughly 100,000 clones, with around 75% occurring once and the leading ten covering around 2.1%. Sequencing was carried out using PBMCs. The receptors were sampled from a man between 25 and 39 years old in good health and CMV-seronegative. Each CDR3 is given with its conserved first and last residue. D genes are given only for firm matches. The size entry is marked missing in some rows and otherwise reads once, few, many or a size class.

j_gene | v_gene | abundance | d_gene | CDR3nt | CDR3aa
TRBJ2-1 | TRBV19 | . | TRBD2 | TGTGCCAGTAGTAGGGCGGGAGGGTCCTACAATGAGCAGTTCTTC | CASSRAGGSYNEQFF
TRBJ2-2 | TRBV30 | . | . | TGTGCCTGCCCTCGGGAGAACACCGGGGAGCTGTTTTTT | CACPRENTGELFF
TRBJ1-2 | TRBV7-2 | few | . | TGTGCCAGCAGCTTGGACAGCACCTATGGCTACACCTTC | CASSLDSTYGYTF
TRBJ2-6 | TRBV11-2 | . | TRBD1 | TGTGCCAGTCAGGGGGCTGGGGCCAACGTCCTGACTTTC | CASQGAGANVLTF
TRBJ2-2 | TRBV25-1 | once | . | TGTGCCAGCAGTGGGGGGACATTCCGAAACACCGGGGAGCTGTTTTTT | CASSGGTFRNTGELFF
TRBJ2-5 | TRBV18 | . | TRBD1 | TGTGCCAGCTCACCGGGACAGGAGCCTCCATGGCAGTACTTC | CASSPGQEPPWQYF
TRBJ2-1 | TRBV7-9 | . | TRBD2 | TGTGCCAGCAGCCAGCGTATTAGCGGGGCCCACAATGAGCAGTTCTTC | CASSQRISGAHNEQFF
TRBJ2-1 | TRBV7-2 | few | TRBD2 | TGTGCCAGCAGCCCCGCTAGCGGGAACTACAATGAGCAGTTCTTC | CASSPASGNYNEQFF
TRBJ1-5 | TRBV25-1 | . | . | TGTGCCAGCAGTGAATGGGGGACATCGGGAGGGCCCCAGCATTTT | CASSEWGTSGGPQHF
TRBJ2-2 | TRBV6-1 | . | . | TGTGCCAGCAGTCTTCATCACAGGGTCGGGGAGCTGTTTTTT | CASSLHHRVGELFF
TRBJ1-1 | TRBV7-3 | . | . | TGTGCCAGCAGCTTGGCAGGGAACATGAACACTGAAGCTTTCTTT | CASSLAGNMNTEAFF
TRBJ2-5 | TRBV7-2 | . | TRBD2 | TGTGCCAGCAAGATCAGAGGGGCAATCCAGCGGGAGGGAGAGACCCAGTACTTC | CASKIRGAIQREGETQYF
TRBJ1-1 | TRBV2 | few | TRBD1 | TGTGCCAGCAGGCCACAGGGGGGCACTGAAGCTTTCTTT | CASRPQGGTEAFF
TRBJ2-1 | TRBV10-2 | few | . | TGCGCCAGCAGTGAAGGGTCAGGGCGTTACAATGAGCAGTTCTTC | CASSEGSGRYNEQFF
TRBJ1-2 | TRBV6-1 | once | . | TGTGCCAGCAGTGAAGGGATAGTGCGGGGACTCACAAAAACCTATGGCTACACCTTC | CASSEGIVRGLTKTYGYTF
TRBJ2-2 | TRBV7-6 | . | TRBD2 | TGTGCCAGCAGCCCGACGGGGAGGGCCGGGGAGCTGTTTTTT | CASSPTGRAGELFF
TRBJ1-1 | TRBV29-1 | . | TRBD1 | TGCAGCGTTTCCCCCGGGACAGGGGGCACTGAAGCTTTCTTT | CSVSPGTGGTEAFF
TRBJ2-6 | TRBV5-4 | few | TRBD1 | TGTGCCAGCAGCCCGGGACAGCTCTCTGGGGCCAACGTCCTGACTTTC | CASSPGQLSGANVLTF
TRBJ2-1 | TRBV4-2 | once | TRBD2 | TGTGCCAGCAGCCAAGAACAGCGGGGGGGCTACAATGAGCAGTTCTTC | CASSQEQRGGYNEQFF
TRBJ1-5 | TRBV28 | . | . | TGTGCCAGCAGTTTACGAGATTCATGGCAGCCCCAGCATTTT | CASSLRDSWQPQHF